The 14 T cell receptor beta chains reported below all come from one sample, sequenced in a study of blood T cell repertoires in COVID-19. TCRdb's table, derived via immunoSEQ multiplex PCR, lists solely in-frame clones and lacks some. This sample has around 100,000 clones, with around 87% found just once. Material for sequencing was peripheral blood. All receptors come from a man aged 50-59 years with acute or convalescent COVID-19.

In nucleotides, the CDR3 is TGTGCCAGCAGCCGACTCCAGCGGGGCCCCTTTACGCAGTATTTT. Its translation: CASSRLQRGPFTQYF. The J gene is TRBJ2-3, the V gene TRBV11-2, with 7 bases matching TRBD2. Trimming at V came to 5 bases and at J to 8 bases, leaving 13 bases not matched to a gene. The V gene's germline CDR1 is SGHAT and CDR2 FQNNGV. The CDR3 is 15 amino acids. The full variable domain, in which reference TRBV11-2 and TRBJ2-3 provide the parts outside the CDR3, is EAGVAQSPRYKIIEKRQSVAFWCNPISGHATLYWYQQILGQGPKLLIQFQNNGVVDDSQLPKDRFSAERLKGVDSTLKIQPAKLEDSAVYLCASSRLQRGPFTQYFGPGTRLTVL.

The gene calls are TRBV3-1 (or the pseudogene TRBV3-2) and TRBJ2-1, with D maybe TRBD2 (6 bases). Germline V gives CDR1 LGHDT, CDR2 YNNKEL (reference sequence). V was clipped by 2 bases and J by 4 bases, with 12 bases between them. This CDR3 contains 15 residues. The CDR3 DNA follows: TGTGCCAGCAGCCAAACCAAGCGGGTATACAATGAGCAGTTCTTC. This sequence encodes CASSQTKRVYNEQFF.

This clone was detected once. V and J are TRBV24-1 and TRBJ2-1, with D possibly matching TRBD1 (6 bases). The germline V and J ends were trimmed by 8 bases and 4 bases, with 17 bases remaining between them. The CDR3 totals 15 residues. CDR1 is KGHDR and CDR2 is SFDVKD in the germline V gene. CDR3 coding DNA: TGTGCCACCACCTTCGACAGGATAGGTTACAATGAGCAGTTCTTC. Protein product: CATTFDRIGYNEQFF.

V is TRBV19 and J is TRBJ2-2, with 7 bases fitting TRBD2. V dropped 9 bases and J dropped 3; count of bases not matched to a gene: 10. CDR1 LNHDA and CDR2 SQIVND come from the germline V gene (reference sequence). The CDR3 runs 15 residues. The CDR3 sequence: CASRGGRAHTGELFF. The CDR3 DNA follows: TGTGCCAGCCGTGGTGGGAGGGCCCACACCGGGGAGCTGTTTTTT.

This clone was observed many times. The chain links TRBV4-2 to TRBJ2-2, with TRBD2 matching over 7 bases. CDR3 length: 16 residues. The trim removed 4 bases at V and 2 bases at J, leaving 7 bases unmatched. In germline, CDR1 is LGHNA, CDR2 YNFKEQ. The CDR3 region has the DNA TGTGCCAGCAGCCCGAGGGAGGGTAAAAACACCGGGGAGCTGTTTTTT. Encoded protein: CASSPREGKNTGELFF.

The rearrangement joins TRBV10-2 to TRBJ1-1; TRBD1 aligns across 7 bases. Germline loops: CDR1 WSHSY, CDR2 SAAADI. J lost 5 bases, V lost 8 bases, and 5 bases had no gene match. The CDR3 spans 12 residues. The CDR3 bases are TGCGCCAGCGGGACAGTAGATACTGAAGCTTTCTTT. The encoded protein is CASGTVDTEAFF.

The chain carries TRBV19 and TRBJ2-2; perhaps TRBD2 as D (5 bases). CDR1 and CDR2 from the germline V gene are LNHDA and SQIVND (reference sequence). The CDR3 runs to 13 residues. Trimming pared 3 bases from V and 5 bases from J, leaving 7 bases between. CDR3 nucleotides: TGTGCCAGTAGTATGGAGGTGACCGGGGAGCTGTTTTTT. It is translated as CASSMEVTGELFF.

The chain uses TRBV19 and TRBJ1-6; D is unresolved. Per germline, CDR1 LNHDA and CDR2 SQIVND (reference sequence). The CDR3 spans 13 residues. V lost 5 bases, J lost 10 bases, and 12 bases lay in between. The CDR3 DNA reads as TGTGCCAGTAGTCTAAAGGTGGGCTCACCCCTCCACTTT. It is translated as CASSLKVGSPLHF.

The CDR3 is CASSSRGGFNTGELFF. The CDR3 region has the DNA TGTGCCAGCAGTTCTAGAGGGGGTTTTAACACCGGGGAGCTGTTTTTT. The rearrangement uses TRBV7-2 and TRBJ2-2, with D possibly matching TRBD1 (6 bases). The germline V gene encodes CDR1 SGHTA and CDR2 FQGNSA. Trimming shortened V by 6 bases and J by 2 bases, and 16 bases separated the two germline ends. This CDR3 region has 16 residues.

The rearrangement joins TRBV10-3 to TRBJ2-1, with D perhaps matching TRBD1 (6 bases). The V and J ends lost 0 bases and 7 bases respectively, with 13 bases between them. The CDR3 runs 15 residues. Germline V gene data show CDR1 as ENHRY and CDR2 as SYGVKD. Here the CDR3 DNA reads TGTGCCATCAGTGAGTCCCCAGGGGCCCGGAATGAGCAGTTCTTC. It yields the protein CAISESPGARNEQFF.

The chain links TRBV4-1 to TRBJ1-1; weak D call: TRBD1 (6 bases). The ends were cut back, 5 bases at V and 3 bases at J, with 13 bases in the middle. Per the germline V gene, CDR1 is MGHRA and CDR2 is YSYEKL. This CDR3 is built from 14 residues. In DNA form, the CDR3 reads TGCGCCAGCAGCGCGGAGACAGGTTACACTGAAGCTTTCTTT. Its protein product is CASSAETGYTEAFF.

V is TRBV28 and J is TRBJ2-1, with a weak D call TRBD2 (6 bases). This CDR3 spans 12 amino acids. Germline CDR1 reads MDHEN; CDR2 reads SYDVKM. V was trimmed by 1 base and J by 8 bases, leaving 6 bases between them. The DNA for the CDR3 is TGTGCCAGCAGTTTATCGGGGGATGAGCAGTTCTTC. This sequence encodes CASSLSGDEQFF.

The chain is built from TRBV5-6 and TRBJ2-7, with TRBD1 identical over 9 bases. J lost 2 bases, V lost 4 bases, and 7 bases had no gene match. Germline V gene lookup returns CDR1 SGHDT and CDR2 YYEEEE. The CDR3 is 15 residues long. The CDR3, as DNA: TGTGCCAGCAGCGAATGGACAGGGGATGCCTACGAGCAGTACTTC. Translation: CASSEWTGDAYEQYF.

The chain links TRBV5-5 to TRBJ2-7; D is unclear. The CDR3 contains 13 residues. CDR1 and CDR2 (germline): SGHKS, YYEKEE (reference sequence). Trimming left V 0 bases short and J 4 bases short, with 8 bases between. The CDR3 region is CASSLDWAYEQYF. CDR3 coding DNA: TGTGCCAGCAGCTTGGATTGGGCATACGAGCAGTACTTC.